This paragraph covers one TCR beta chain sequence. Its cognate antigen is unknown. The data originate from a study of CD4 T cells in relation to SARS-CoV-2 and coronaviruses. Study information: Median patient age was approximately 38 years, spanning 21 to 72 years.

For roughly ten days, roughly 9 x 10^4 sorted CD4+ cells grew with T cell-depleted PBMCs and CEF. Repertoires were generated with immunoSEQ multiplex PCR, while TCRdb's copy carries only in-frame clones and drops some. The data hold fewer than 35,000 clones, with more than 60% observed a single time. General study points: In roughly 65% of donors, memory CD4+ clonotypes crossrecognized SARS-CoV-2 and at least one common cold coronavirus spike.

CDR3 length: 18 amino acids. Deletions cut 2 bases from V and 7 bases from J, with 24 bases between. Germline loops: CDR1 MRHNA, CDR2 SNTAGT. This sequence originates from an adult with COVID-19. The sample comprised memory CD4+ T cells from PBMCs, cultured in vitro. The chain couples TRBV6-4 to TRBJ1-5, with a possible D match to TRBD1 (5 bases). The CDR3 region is CASSDPTPGTPRRQPQHF. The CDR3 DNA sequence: TGTGCCAGCAGTGACCCTACGCCGGGGACCCCCCGAAGGCAGCCCCAGCATTTT.